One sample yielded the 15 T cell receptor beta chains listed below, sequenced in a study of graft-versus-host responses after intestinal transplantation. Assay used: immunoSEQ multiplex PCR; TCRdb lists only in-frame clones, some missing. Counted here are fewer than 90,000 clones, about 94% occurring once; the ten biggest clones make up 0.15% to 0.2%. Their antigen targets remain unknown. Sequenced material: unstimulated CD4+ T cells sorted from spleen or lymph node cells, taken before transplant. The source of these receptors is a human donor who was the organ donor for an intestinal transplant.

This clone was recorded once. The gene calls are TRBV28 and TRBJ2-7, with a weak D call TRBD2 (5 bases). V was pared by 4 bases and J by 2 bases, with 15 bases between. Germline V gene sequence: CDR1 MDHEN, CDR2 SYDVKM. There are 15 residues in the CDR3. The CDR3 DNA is TGTGCCAGCAGTTCCCCTGTTCTCGGGGCCTACGAGCAGTACTTC. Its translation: CASSSPVLGAYEQYF.

In DNA form, the CDR3 reads TGTGCCACCCAGGATCCCGGACAGGGCACAGATACGCAGTATTTT. Residues: CATQDPGQGTDTQYF. The chain has TRBV28 and TRBJ2-3; 7 nucleotides agree with TRBD1. The germline V gene has CDR1 MDHEN and CDR2 SYDVKM. The CDR3 totals 15 residues. V lost 10 bases and J lost 1; bases outside the gene matches: 11.

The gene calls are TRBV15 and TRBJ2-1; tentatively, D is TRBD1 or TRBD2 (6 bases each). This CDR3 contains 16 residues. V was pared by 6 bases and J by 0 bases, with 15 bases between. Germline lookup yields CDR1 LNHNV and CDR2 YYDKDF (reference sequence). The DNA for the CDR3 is TGTGCCACCAGAGCCAGGGGCGGGGTCTCCTACAATGAGCAGTTCTTC. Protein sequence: CATRARGGVSYNEQFF.

The CDR3 DNA follows: TGTGCCAGCAGCTTAGATCGGATGGGACAAACAAATTCACCCCTCCACTTT. Protein: CASSLDRMGQTNSPLHF. V and J are TRBV11-3 and TRBJ1-6; possible D gene TRBD1, 6 bases. The germline gives CDR1 SGHNT, CDR2 YENEEA. The CDR3 is made up of 17 amino acids. V lost 0 bases and J lost 7, with 16 bases in between.

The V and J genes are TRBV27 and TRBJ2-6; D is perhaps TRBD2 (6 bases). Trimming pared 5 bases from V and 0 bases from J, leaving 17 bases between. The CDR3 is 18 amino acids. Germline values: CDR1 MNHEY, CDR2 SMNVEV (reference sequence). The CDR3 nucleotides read TGTGCCAGCAGTCCCCGGGGGTGGCTGAACTCTGGGGCCAACGTCCTGACTTTC. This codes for CASSPRGWLNSGANVLTF. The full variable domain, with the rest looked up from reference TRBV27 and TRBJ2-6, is EAQVTQNPRYLITVTGKKLTVTCSQNMNHEYMSWYRQDPGLGLRQIYYSMNVEVTDKGDVPEGYKVSRKEKRNFPLILESPSPNQTSLYFCASSPRGWLNSGANVLTFGAGSRLTVL.

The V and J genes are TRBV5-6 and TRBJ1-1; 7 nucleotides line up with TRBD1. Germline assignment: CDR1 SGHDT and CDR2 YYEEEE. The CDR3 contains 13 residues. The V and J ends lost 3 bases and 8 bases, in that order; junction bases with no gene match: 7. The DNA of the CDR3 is TGTGCCAGCAGCTGGGGACAGCCGGGGGAAGCTTTCTTT. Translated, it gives CASSWGQPGEAFF.

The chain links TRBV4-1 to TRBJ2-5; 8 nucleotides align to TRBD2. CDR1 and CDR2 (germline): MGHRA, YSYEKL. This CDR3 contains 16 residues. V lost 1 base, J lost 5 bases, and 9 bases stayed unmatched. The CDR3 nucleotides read TGCGCCAGCAGCCAAGGACTTAGCGGGGTCCCCGAGACCCAGTACTTC. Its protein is CASSQGLSGVPETQYF.

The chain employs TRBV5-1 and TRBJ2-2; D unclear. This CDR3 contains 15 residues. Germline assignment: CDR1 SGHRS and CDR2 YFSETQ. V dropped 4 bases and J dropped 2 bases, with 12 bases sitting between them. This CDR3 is CASSRPQANTGELFF. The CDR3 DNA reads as TGCGCCAGCAGCCGCCCCCAGGCAAACACCGGGGAGCTGTTTTTT.

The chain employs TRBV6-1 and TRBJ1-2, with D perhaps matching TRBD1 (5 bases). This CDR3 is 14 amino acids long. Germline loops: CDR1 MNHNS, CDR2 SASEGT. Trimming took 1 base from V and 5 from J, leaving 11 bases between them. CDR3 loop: CASSEVAGRYGYTF. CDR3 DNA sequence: TGTGCCAGCAGTGAAGTGGCAGGGAGGTATGGCTACACCTTC.

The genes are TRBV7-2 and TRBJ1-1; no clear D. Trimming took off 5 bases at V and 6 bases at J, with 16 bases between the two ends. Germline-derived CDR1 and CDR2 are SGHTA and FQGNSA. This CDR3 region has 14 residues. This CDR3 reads CASSRGVGYPEAFF. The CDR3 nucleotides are TGTGCCAGCAGCCGTGGGGTGGGCTACCCTGAAGCTTTCTTT.

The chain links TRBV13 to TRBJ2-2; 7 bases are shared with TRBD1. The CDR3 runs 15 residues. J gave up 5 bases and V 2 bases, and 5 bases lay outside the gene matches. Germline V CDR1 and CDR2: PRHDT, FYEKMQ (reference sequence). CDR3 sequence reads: CASSLLGTVTGELFF. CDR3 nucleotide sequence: TGTGCCAGCAGCTTACTAGGGACAGTAACCGGGGAGCTGTTTTTT. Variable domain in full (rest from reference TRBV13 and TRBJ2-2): AAGVIQSPRHLIKEKRETATLKCYPIPRHDTVYWYQQGPGQDPQFLISFYEKMQSDKGSIPDRFSAQQFSDYHSELNMSSLELGDSALYFCASSLLGTVTGELFFGEGSRLTVL.

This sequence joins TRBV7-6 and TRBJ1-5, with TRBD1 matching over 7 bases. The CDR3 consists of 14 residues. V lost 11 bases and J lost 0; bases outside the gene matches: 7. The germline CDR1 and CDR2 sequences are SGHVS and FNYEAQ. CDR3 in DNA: TGTGCCGTCGGGACAGCCTATAGCAATCAGCCCCAGCATTTT. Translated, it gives CAVGTAYSNQPQHF.

CDR3 DNA: TGTGCCAGCAGCCCTTCAGGGGCAGAGACCCAGTACTTC. This encodes CASSPSGAETQYF. This chain joins TRBV28 and TRBJ2-5; perhaps TRBD1 as D (6 bases). Trimming took off 6 bases at V and 4 bases at J, with 12 bases between the two ends. The germline V gene has CDR1 MDHEN and CDR2 SYDVKM. This CDR3 has 13 residues.

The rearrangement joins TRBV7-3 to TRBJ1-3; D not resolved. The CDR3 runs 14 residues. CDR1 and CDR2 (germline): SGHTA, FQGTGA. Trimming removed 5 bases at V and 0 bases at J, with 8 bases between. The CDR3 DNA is TGTGCCAGCAGCGCCCTGAACTCTGGAAACACCATATATTTT. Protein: CASSALNSGNTIYF.

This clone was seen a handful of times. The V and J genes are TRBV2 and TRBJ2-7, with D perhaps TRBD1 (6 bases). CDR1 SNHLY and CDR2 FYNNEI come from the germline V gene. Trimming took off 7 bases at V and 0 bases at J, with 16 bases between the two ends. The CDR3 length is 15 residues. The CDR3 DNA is TGTGCCAGCACCATTAGACAGGATTTCTCCTACGAGCAGTACTTC. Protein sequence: CASTIRQDFSYEQYF.